These 19 T cell receptor beta chains came from one sample sequenced in a study of cytomegalovirus exposure and HLA in healthy donors. PCR involved 60 Vbeta and 13 Jbeta primers. TCRdb keeps only in-frame clones here, not all; method: immunoSEQ multiplex PCR. In the table there are some 130,000 clones, 77% of which are singletons. Sequences were obtained from PBMCs. The receptors were sampled from a woman aged 55-69 years in good health and CMV-seronegative.

The sample holds one count of this clone. This chain links TRBV19 with TRBJ2-7; D may be TRBD1 (6 bases). V was cut by 4 bases and J by 4 bases, with 17 bases left in between. The CDR3 is 15 residues long. Per the germline V gene, CDR1 is LNHDA and CDR2 is SQIVND (reference sequence). CDR3: CASSRAGATSYEQYF. CDR3 DNA: TGTGCCAGTAGTAGAGCAGGGGCCACGTCTTACGAGCAGTACTTC. The full variable domain, completed using reference TRBV19 and TRBJ2-7, is DGGITQSPKYLFRKEGQNVTLSCEQNLNHDAMYWYRQDPGQGLRLIYYSQIVNDFQKGDIAEGYSVSREKKESFPLTVTSAQKNPTAFYLCASSRAGATSYEQYFGPGTRLTVT.

The chain combines TRBV16 with TRBJ1-3; D may be TRBD1 (5 bases). Trimming removed 6 bases from V and 6 bases from J, with 18 bases in between. Looked up from germline, CDR1 is KGHSY and CDR2 is FQNENV. The length of the CDR3 is 15 residues. The CDR3 is CASRQQGHGSNTIYF. CDR3 coding DNA: TGTGCCAGCAGGCAACAAGGACATGGATCAAACACCATATATTTT.

This clone was recorded a few times. The rearrangement uses TRBV6-1 and TRBJ1-2; the match to TRBD1 covers 7 bases. Germline V gene sequence: CDR1 MNHNS, CDR2 SASEGT. The CDR3 extends over 13 amino acids. J was trimmed by 1 base and V by 10 bases; bases with no gene match: 6. The DNA of the CDR3 is TGTGCCATCGGGACAGCCTTTAACTATGGCTACACCTTC. Translating it yields CAIGTAFNYGYTF.

This chain links TRBV6-1 with TRBJ1-1, with D perhaps matching TRBD1 (5 bases). Germline V gives CDR1 MNHNS, CDR2 SASEGT. The V end was cut by 8 bases, the J end by 4 bases, with 14 bases between. The CDR3 covers 13 residues. The CDR3 region is CASGQGTLTEAFF. The CDR3 DNA sequence: TGTGCCAGCGGTCAGGGAACCCTCACTGAAGCTTTCTTT.

The chain employs TRBV14 and TRBJ2-7, with 8 bases lining up with TRBD2. The junction had 16 bases not matched to a gene; V was cut back by 1 base and J by 5 bases. This CDR3 spans 18 amino acids. Germline V lookup: CDR1 SGHDN, CDR2 FVKESK. The CDR3 reads CASSQAPGLGSSIDEQYF. The CDR3 bases are TGTGCCAGCAGCCAAGCCCCGGGACTAGGTTCCTCGATTGACGAGCAGTACTTC.

V gene TRBV2 combines with J gene TRBJ2-1; no clear D. This CDR3 is 11 amino acids long. CDR1 and CDR2 (germline): SNHLY, FYNNEI. V lost 0 bases, J lost 12 bases, and 6 bases lay in between. CDR3 nucleotide sequence: TGTGCCAGCAGTGAAGCTAGTTGGCAGTTCTTC. It yields the protein CASSEASWQFF.

This clone was counted a few times. V gene TRBV5-1 combines with J gene TRBJ2-5; D is ambiguous. The CDR3 loop spans 13 amino acids. Germline V CDR1 and CDR2: SGHRS, YFSETQ. Trimming cost V 3 bases and J 1 base, with 7 bases left between them. Written as DNA, the CDR3 is TGCGCCAGCAGCTATCCCGGCCAAGAGACCCAGTACTTC. This translates into CASSYPGQETQYF.

This clone occurred once. This sequence joins TRBV11-1 and TRBJ2-1; TRBD2 aligns across 8 bases. The CDR3 runs 19 residues. From germline, CDR1 is SGHAT and CDR2 FQDESV (reference sequence). Trimming took 5 bases from V and 4 from J; bases not matched to a gene: 19. The CDR3 loop is CASSRTLGGSGSLYNEQFF. As DNA, the CDR3 is TGTGCCAGCAGCCGAACCTTGGGGGGAAGCGGGAGCTTATACAATGAGCAGTTCTTC.

The chain combines TRBV30 with TRBJ1-2, with D perhaps TRBD1 (5 bases). Germline V CDR1 and CDR2: GTSNPN, SVGIG (reference sequence). V shed 0 bases and J shed 4 bases, with 21 bases lying between them. The CDR3 is 17 residues long. CDR3 nucleotide sequence: TGTGCCTGGAGTGTACAAGTCTCCGACAGCTACCCCTATGGCTACACCTTC. This translates into CAWSVQVSDSYPYGYTF. The entire variable domain, with the rest obtained from reference TRBV30 and TRBJ1-2, is as follows: SQTIHQWPATLVQPVGSPLSLECTVEGTSNPNLYWYRQAAGRGLQLLFYSVGIGQISSEVPQNLSASRPQDRQFILSSKKLLLSDSGFYLCAWSVQVSDSYPYGYTFGSGTRLTVV.

V is TRBV28 and J is TRBJ2-7; 9 bases agree with TRBD1. This CDR3 comprises 15 residues. CDR1 is MDHEN, CDR2 SYDVKM, per germline. V shed 5 bases and J 0 bases; nucleotides not matched to a gene: 5. In nucleotides, the CDR3 is TGTGCCAGCAGTCCTGGACAGGGGTCCTCCTACGAGCAGTACTTC. The encoded protein is CASSPGQGSSYEQYF. Combining the CDR3 with reference TRBV28 and TRBJ2-7 gives the whole variable domain DVKVTQSSRYLVKRTGEKVFLECVQDMDHENMFWYRQDPGLGLRLIYFSYDVKMKEKGDIPEGYSVSREKKERFSLILESASTNQTSMYLCASSPGQGSSYEQYFGPGTRLTVT.

The chain has TRBV10-3 and TRBJ1-5, with TRBD1 matching 8 bases. V shed 4 bases and J 2 bases; nucleotides not matched to a gene: 4. In germline, CDR1 is ENHRY, CDR2 SYGVKD. The CDR3 is 15 amino acids. CDR3 nucleotides: TGTGCCATCAGTGGGGGACAGGACGGCAATCAGCCCCAGCATTTT. It codes for CAISGGQDGNQPQHF.

This clone has just a few counts. The chain carries TRBV5-4 and TRBJ1-1, with 9 bases matching TRBD1. Germline loops: CDR1 SGHNT, CDR2 YYREEE (reference sequence). Losses at the gene ends were 4 bases for V and 3 bases for J; bases not matched to a gene: 4. The CDR3 loop spans 14 amino acids. CDR3 in DNA: TGTGCCAGCAGCAAGGGACAGGGAGACACTGAAGCTTTCTTT. This codes for CASSKGQGDTEAFF.

The CDR3 sequence: CASRLGRDTDTQYF. CDR3 DNA sequence: TGTGCCAGCAGGCTCGGGAGGGACACAGATACGCAGTATTTT. The chain employs TRBV9 and TRBJ2-3, with TRBD2 identical over 8 bases. This CDR3 contains 14 residues. Germline V CDR1 and CDR2: SGDLS, YYNGEE. V was pared by 5 bases and J by 2 bases, with 4 bases of the junction left unmatched.

This chain links TRBV27 with TRBJ2-5; possibly TRBD1 for D (6 bases). There are 14 residues in the CDR3. Trimming pared 5 bases from V and 0 bases from J, leaving 10 bases between. Per the germline V gene, CDR1 is MNHEY and CDR2 is SMNVEV (reference sequence). CDR3 sequence: CASSKRDNQETQYF. In nucleotides, the CDR3 is TGTGCCAGCAGTAAACGGGACAACCAAGAGACCCAGTACTTC.

This chain's CDR3 is CASSQSRYFEKLFF. The CDR3 region has the DNA TGCGCCAGCAGTCAATCAAGATACTTTGAAAAACTGTTTTTT. The chain joins TRBV23-1 to TRBJ1-4; D not resolved. TRBV23-1 counts as an open reading frame of uncertain function. Trimming shortened V by 0 bases and J by 7 bases, and 9 bases separated the two germline ends. CDR3 length: 14 residues.

The chain has TRBV6-1 and TRBJ1-1, with D possibly matching TRBD1 (5 bases). V was trimmed by 5 bases and J by 5 bases, leaving 15 bases between them. The CDR3 consists of 14 residues. CDR1 and CDR2 from the germline V gene are MNHNS and SASEGT. The CDR3 protein is CASSYTDRDTEAFF. In DNA, the CDR3 is TGTGCCAGCAGTTATACCGACAGAGATACTGAAGCTTTCTTT.

This clone was seen more than once but under ten times. The chain uses TRBV30 and TRBJ1-5; D is undetermined. This CDR3 comprises 13 residues. The V gene's germline CDR1 is GTSNPN and CDR2 SVGIG (reference sequence). Deletions cut 2 bases from V and 0 bases from J, with 5 bases between. The CDR3, as DNA: TGTGCCTGGAGTCTGTATAGCAATCAGCCCCAGCATTTT. It codes for CAWSLYSNQPQHF.

In this sample, this clone turned up a few times. The chain couples TRBV7-6 to TRBJ2-7; 9 bases match TRBD2. CDR3 length: 16 residues. Per germline, CDR1 SGHVS and CDR2 FNYEAQ. V lost 2 bases, J lost 2 bases, and 7 bases stayed unmatched. CDR3 DNA sequence: TGTGCCAGCAGCTTAACGGCTAGCGGGGACCCCTACGAGCAGTACTTC. This encodes CASSLTASGDPYEQYF.

The genes are TRBV2 and TRBJ2-7, with 7 bases matching TRBD1. This CDR3 region has 14 residues. The J segment lost 2 bases and the V segment lost 7 bases, leaving 8 bases of the junction unmatched. In germline, CDR1 is SNHLY, CDR2 FYNNEI. CDR3 sequence reads: CASTDRTGTYEQYF. CDR3 nucleotide sequence: TGTGCCAGCACCGACCGGACAGGAACCTACGAGCAGTACTTC.